This TCR beta chain originates from a study of graft-versus-host responses after intestinal transplantation. Overall study context: Multivisceral, liver-intestinal, or isolated intestinal transplants were given to recipients. Study-wide findings and caveats: Detected in recipient marrow were GvH clones, some of which were first observed in ileum or blood. Early after transplant, HvG declines were associated with peak levels of circulating GvH clones.

Sequencing was performed with immunoSEQ multiplex PCR; in TCRdb, only in-frame clones are kept and a portion is missing. The sample yields about 45,000 clones, 91% seen once. CDR1 is ENHRY and CDR2 is SYGVKD in the germline V gene. The CDR3 covers 17 residues. With V trimmed by 4 bases and J by 5 bases, 6 bases remained unmatched. Concerning this clone itself: The antigen is unknown.

The input for sequencing was PBMCs, taken 524 days after transplant. The sequence came from a human patient who received an intestinal transplant, so some T cells may come from the graft donor. The rearrangement links TRBV10-3 to TRBJ2-3; 16 nucleotides align to TRBD2. The CDR3 region has the DNA TGTGCCATCAGTGGTCGGGGACTAGCGGGAGGGAAAGATACGCAGTATTTT. Amino acid sequence: CAISGRGLAGGKDTQYF.